This TCR beta chain was obtained from a study of blood T cell repertoires in COVID-19. At the level of the study: Acute and convalescent COVID-19 specimens originated in the United States, Italy and Spain. T cells, B-cell-depleted T cells, or PBMCs provided the cDNA or gDNA that served as material.

Original data processing: Reference gene primer amplification gave estimated nucleated cell counts. Using immunoSEQ multiplex PCR, the repertoire was profiled, and TCRdb retains in-frame clones only, with some absent. That table supplies the V and J calls and clone size; D and trimming were determined from the DNA. This table has about 100,000 clones, around 82% appearing once. Between the trimmed V and J ends, which lost 4 bases and 5 bases, there was a span of 7 bases. CDR1 is SGHRS, CDR2 YFSETQ, per germline. The CDR3 is 11 residues long. V usage is TRBV5-1 and J usage is TRBJ2-7; D is possibly TRBD1 (6 bases). Sequencing was carried out using peripheral blood. This TCR came from a human donor in a cohort sampled during active COVID-19. The CDR3 DNA sequence: TGCGCCAGCAGCCGGGACAACGAGCAGTACTTC. Translation: CASSRDNEQYF.